Sequencing of this TCR beta chain was carried out in a study of T-cell memory formation after mild COVID-19. Study conclusions and caveats: CD4+ bias marked clones expanding day 15 to 37, unlike balanced contracting clones.

For this clonotype: Its target is unknown.

Trimming took 5 bases from V and 4 from J, leaving 9 bases between them. The CDR3 runs 13 residues. Looked up from germline, CDR1 is SGHTA and CDR2 is FQGNSA. Barcoded TCR alpha and TCR beta cDNA libraries with UMIs came from 5'RACE using constant-segment primers. TCRdb recomputed calls from the 5' RACE reads with MiXCR, one row per CDR3 protein. The repertoire consists of some 210,000 distinct CDR3 sequences, with about 10% occurring once and the leading ten covering roughly 3%. The chain joins TRBV7-2 to TRBJ2-1; D is uncertain. The specimen sequenced was PBMCs or a T cell subset sorted from them (not recorded which). The source is a man younger than 30 who had mild COVID-19 (a few samples of this study predate the infection). Cell type and time point are not known. The CDR3 DNA sequence: TGTGCCAGCAGCAACGAGGTTTACAATGAGCAGTTCTTC. Amino acid sequence: CASSNEVYNEQFF.